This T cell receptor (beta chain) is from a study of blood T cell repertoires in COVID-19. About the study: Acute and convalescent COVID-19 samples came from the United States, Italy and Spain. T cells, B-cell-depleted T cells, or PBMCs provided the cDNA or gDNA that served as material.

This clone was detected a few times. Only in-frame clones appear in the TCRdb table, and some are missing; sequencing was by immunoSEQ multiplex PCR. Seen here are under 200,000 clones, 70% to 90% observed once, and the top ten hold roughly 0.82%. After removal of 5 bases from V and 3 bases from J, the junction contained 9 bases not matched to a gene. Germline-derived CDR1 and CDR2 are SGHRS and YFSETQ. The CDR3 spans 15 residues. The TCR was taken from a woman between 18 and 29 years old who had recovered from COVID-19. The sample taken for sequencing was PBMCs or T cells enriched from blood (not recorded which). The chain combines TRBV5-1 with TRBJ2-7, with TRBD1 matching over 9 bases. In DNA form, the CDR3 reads TGCGCCAGCAGATATCTATTGGACAGGGGCTACGAGCAGTACTTC. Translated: CASRYLLDRGYEQYF.